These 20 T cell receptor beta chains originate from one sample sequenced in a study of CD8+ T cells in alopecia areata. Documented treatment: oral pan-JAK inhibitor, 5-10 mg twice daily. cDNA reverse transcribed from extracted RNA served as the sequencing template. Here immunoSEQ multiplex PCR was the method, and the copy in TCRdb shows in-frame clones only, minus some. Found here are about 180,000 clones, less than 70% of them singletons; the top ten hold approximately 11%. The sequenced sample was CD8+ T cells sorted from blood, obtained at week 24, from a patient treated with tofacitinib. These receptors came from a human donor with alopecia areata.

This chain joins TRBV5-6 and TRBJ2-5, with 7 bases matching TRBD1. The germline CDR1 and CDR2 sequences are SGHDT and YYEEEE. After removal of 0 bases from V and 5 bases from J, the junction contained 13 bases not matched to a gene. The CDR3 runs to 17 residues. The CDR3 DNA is TGTGCCAGCAGCTTGGATGGCACGCAGGGGGAATTGGAGACCCAGTACTTC. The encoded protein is CASSLDGTQGELETQYF.

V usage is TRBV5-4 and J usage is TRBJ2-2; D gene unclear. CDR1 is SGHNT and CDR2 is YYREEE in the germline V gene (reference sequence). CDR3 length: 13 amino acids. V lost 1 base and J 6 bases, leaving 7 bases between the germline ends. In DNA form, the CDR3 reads TGTGCCAGCAGCTTGCGTGGAGCCGGGGAGCTGTTTTTT. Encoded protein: CASSLRGAGELFF.

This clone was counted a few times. Here the CDR3 reads CASSEPEGPNTGELFF. DNA of the CDR3: TGTGCCAGCAGTGAACCCGAGGGCCCGAACACCGGGGAGCTGTTTTTT. This chain joins TRBV2 and TRBJ2-2; possibly TRBD2 for D (5 bases). The V end was cut by 2 bases, the J end by 0 bases, with 10 bases between. The CDR3 consists of 16 residues. Germline CDR1 and CDR2: SNHLY and FYNNEI.

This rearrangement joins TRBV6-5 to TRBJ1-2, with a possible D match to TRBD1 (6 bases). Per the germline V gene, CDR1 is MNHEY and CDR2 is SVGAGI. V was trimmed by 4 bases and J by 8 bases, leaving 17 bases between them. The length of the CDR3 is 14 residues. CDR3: CASSLPDRREGYTF. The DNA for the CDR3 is TGTGCCAGCAGTTTACCTGACAGGCGTGAGGGCTACACCTTC.

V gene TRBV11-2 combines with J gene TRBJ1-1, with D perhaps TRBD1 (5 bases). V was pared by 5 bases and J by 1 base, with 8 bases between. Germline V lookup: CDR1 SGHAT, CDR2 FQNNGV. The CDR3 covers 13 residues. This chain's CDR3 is CASSKTGNTEAFF. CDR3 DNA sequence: TGTGCCAGCAGCAAAACAGGGAACACTGAAGCTTTCTTT.

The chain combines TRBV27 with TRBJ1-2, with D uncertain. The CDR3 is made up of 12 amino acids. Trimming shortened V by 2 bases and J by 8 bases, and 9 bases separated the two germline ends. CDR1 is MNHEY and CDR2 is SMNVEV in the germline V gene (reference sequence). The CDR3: CASSLDGKGYTF. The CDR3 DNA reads TGTGCCAGCAGTTTAGATGGGAAAGGCTACACCTTC.

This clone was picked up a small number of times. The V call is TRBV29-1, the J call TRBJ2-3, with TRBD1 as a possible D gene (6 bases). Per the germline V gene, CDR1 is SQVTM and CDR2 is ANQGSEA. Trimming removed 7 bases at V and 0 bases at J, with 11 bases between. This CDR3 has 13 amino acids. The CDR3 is CSGIGGSTDTQYF. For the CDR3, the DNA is TGCAGCGGAATAGGGGGTAGCACAGATACGCAGTATTTT.

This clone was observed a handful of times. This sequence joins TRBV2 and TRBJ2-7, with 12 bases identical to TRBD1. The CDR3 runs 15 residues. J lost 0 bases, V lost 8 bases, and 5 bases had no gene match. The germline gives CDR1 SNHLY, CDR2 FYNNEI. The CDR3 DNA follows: TGTGCCAGCGCGGGACAGGGGGCTTTCTCCTACGAGCAGTACTTC. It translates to CASAGQGAFSYEQYF.

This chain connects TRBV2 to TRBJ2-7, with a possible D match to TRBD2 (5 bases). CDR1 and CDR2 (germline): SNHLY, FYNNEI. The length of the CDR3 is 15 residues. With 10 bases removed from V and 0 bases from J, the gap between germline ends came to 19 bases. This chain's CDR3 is CAIRTLSSSSYEQYF. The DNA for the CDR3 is TGTGCCATCAGGACTCTCTCTTCCAGCTCCTACGAGCAGTACTTC.

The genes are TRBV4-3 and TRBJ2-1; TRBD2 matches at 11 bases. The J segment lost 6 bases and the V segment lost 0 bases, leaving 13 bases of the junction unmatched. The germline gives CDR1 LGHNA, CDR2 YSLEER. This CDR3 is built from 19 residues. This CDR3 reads CASSQDPLLGSGGANEQFF. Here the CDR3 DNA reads TGCGCCAGCAGCCAAGATCCCCTTCTGGGTAGCGGGGGGGCCAATGAGCAGTTCTTC.

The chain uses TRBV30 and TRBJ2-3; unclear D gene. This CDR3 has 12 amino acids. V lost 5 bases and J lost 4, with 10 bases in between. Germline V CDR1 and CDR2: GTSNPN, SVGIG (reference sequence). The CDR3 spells CAWSLTPDTQYF. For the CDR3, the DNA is TGTGCCTGGTCCTTGACCCCAGATACGCAGTATTTT. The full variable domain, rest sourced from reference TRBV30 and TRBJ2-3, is SQTIHQWPATLVQPVGSPLSLECTVEGTSNPNLYWYRQAAGRGLQLLFYSVGIGQISSEVPQNLSASRPQDRQFILSSKKLLLSDSGFYLCAWSLTPDTQYFGPGTRLTVL.

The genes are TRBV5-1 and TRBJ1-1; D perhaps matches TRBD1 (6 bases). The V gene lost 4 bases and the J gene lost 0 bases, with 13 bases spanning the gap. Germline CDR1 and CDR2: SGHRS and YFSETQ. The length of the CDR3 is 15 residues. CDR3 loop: CASSEGDYLNTEAFF. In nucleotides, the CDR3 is TGCGCCAGCAGCGAGGGGGACTACTTGAACACTGAAGCTTTCTTT.

The CDR3 DNA reads as TGTGCCAGCAATCACCGAGGGGCGGAAGCTTTCTTT. This gives the protein CASNHRGAEAFF. V and J are TRBV19 and TRBJ1-1; the D gene is possibly TRBD1 (5 bases). The CDR3 contains 12 residues. Germline assignment: CDR1 LNHDA and CDR2 SQIVND (reference sequence). V was clipped by 9 bases and J by 8 bases, with 16 bases between them. Together with reference TRBV19 and TRBJ1-1, the CDR3 gives the full variable domain: DGGITQSPKYLFRKEGQNVTLSCEQNLNHDAMYWYRQDPGQGLRLIYYSQIVNDFQKGDIAEGYSVSREKKESFPLTVTSAQKNPTAFYLCASNHRGAEAFFGQGTRLTVV.

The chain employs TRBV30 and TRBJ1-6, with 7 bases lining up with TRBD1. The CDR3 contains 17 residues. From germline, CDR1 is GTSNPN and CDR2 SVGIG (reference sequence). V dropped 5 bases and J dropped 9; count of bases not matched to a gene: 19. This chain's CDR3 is CAWGGGLEPLGFSPLHF. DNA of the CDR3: TGTGCCTGGGGAGGGGGCCTCGAGCCCCTCGGCTTTTCACCCCTCCACTTT.

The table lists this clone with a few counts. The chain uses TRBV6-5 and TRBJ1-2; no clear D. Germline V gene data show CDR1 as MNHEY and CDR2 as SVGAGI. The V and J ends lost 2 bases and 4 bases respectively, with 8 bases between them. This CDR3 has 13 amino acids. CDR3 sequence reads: CASSYRQSYGYTF. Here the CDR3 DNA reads TGTGCCAGCAGTTACCGGCAGAGCTATGGCTACACCTTC.

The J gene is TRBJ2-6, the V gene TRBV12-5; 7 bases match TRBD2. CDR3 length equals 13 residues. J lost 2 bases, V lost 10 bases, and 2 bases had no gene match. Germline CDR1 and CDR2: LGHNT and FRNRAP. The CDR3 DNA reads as TGTGCTATTCGGGGGGCTGGGGCCAACGTCCTGACTTTC. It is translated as CAIRGAGANVLTF.

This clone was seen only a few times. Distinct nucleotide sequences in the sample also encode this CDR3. The CDR3 region is CSVEGSTGELFF. For the CDR3, the DNA is TGCAGCGTTGAAGGGTCCACCGGGGAGCTGTTTTTT. The V and J genes are TRBV29-1 and TRBJ2-2; D is ambiguous. CDR3 length: 12 amino acids. Germline-derived CDR1 and CDR2 are SQVTM and ANQGSEA. Trimming stripped 1 base from V and 4 bases from J, with 4 bases between.

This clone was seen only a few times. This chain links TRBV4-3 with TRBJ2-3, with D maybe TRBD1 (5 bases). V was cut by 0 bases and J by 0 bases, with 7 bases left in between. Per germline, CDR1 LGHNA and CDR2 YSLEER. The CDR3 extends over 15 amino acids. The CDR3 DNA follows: TGCGCCAGCAGCCAAGATGGGGCCAGCACAGATACGCAGTATTTT. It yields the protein CASSQDGASTDTQYF.

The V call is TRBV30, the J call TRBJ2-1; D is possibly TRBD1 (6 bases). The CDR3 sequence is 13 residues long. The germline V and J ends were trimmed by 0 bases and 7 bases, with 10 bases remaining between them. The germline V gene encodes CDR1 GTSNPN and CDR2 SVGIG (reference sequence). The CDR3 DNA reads TGTGCCTGGAGTGTAACAGGGATGAATGAGCAGTTCTTC. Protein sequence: CAWSVTGMNEQFF.

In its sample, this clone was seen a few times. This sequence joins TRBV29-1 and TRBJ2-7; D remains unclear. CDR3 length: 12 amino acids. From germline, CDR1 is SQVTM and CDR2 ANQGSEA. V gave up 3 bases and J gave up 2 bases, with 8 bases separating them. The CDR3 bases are TGCAGCGTTGAGTCCACCCCCTACGAGCAGTACTTC. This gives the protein CSVESTPYEQYF.